Listed below are T cell receptor beta chains from one sample, sequenced in a study of cytomegalovirus exposure and HLA in healthy donors. Sequencing was performed with immunoSEQ multiplex PCR; in TCRdb, only in-frame clones are kept and a portion is missing. The profile covers about 190,000 clones, with approximately 82% appearing a single time and around 2% taken by the ten largest. What was sequenced was PBMCs. The source of these receptors is a woman aged 18-30 years in good health and CMV-seropositive. CDR3s leave out the opening cysteine and the closing phenylalanine or tryptophan. D genes are given only for firm matches.

TRBD2 13 TRBV14 ASSQKRGGTDTQY
TRBD1 14 TRBV18 ASSRPGTGGPDTQY
- 9 TRBV5-1 ASSFDNEQF
TRBD1 17 TRBV18 ASSPRPGQGKENTGELF
TRBD1 17 TRBV27 ASSFFPRQGVYLNSPLH
- 12 TRBV6-6 ASSYWAGDGEAF
TRBD1 13 TRBV28 ASSSADRDNEKLF
- 14 TRBV6-5 ASSYSTGRGNTEAF
TRBD1 12 TRBV18 ASSPNRDSYGYT
TRBD2 14 TRBV7-8 ASSRPLSGAYNEQF